This T cell receptor (beta chain) is from a study of human T cells and chemical hapten exposure. Study-wide context: The patients, most of them female, presented with alopecia areata, totalis or universalis. Largely, small differences in pooled library volume made per-sample TCR yields vary.

Deletions cut 0 bases from V and 5 bases from J, with 11 bases between. The germline V gene has CDR1 SGHDT and CDR2 YYEEEE. The CDR3 spans 14 residues. Individual cDNA molecules had unique molecular identifiers attached to them by the library. TCRdb used MiXCR to reprocess the RACE reads, holding one entry per CDR3 protein. The sample holds around 380,000 distinct CDR3 sequences, over 5% seen once. With regard to this clonotype: A much larger clone lies one base from this, so it may be a read error.

Time point denoted: pre-sensitization, week 0. Described treatment: therapeutic diphenylcyclopropenone sensitization with weekly scalp DPC. Total RNA was extracted from unfractionated whole blood. The receptor was isolated from a woman younger than 35 with alopecia areata. Some clones in this sample may be carry-over from other donors' samples. The chain carries TRBV5-6 and TRBJ1-1; D is ambiguous. This material consisted of whole blood, taken in connection with sensitization to the hapten diphenylcyclopropenone (DPC). The CDR3 loop reads CASSLVSIGTEAFF. The DNA for the CDR3 is TGTGCCAGCAGCTTGGTGTCAATCGGGACTGAAGCTTTCTTT. Using reference TRBV5-6 and TRBJ1-1 for the parts outside the CDR3, the full variable domain is DAGVTQSPTHLIKTRGQQVTLRCSPKSGHDTVSWYQQALGQGPQFIFQYYEEEERQRGNFPDRFSGHQFPNYSSELNVNALLLGDSALYLCASSLVSIGTEAFFGQGTRLTVV.